These 13 T cell receptor beta chains originate from one sample sequenced in a study of blood T cell repertoires in COVID-19. Profiled with immunoSEQ multiplex PCR; TCRdb holds only in-frame clones, not every one. The data show approximately 190,000 clones, with about four fifths seen just once and less than 6.5% held by the top ten. The sample taken for sequencing was peripheral blood. The receptors shown here come from a woman aged 70 to 79 with active or convalescent COVID-19.

CDR3 protein: CASSYLNYGYTF. Here the CDR3 DNA reads TGTGCCAGCAGCTACCTTAACTATGGCTACACCTTC. The chain employs TRBV12-3 or TRBV12-4 and TRBJ1-2; D ambiguous. The CDR3 is 12 amino acids. V was pared by 6 bases and J by 1 base, with 6 bases between.

The chain carries TRBV7-6 and TRBJ1-1, with a possible D match to TRBD1 (5 bases). V was clipped by 7 bases and J by 4 bases, with 16 bases between them. CDR3 length: 14 amino acids. The germline V gene has CDR1 SGHVS and CDR2 FNYEAQ. The CDR3 spells CASIPGYESTEAFF. As DNA, the CDR3 is TGTGCCAGCATACCAGGGTATGAGAGCACTGAAGCTTTCTTT.

This chain joins TRBV28 and TRBJ1-4; tentatively, D is TRBD1 (6 bases). The V and J ends lost 5 bases and 8 bases respectively, with 18 bases between them. The germline gives CDR1 MDHEN, CDR2 SYDVKM. The CDR3 is 15 residues long. The chain's CDR3 is CASSPSTGQSEKLFF. In DNA form, the CDR3 reads TGTGCCAGCAGTCCCTCGACAGGCCAAAGCGAAAAACTGTTTTTT.

This rearrangement joins TRBV5-1 to TRBJ2-5, with D perhaps TRBD2 (6 bases). Germline V CDR1 and CDR2: SGHRS, YFSETQ. V was clipped by 4 bases and J by 2 bases, with 12 bases between them. There are 14 residues in the CDR3. CDR3 loop: CASSPSGPQETQYF. DNA for the CDR3: TGCGCCAGCAGCCCGAGCGGGCCGCAAGAGACCCAGTACTTC.

J is TRBJ2-1 and V is TRBV7-6; TRBD2 matches at 11 bases. With V trimmed by 8 bases and J by 10 bases, 13 bases remained unmatched. The germline V gene encodes CDR1 SGHVS and CDR2 FNYEAQ. CDR3 size: 15 residues. The CDR3 sequence is CASGILAGGAVEQFF. The CDR3 DNA follows: TGTGCCAGCGGGATCCTAGCGGGAGGAGCTGTGGAGCAGTTCTTC.

J is TRBJ2-1 and V is TRBV19; 10 nucleotides align to TRBD2. The junction had 8 bases not matched to a gene; V was cut back by 7 bases and J by 5 bases. The CDR3 totals 15 residues. Germline CDR1 LNHDA, CDR2 SQIVND (reference sequence). In DNA, the CDR3 is TGTGCCAGTAAAGGGACTAGCGCGGACGACAATGAGCAGTTCTTC. Its protein product is CASKGTSADDNEQFF.

The chain employs TRBV2 and TRBJ2-7; D is perhaps TRBD2 (5 bases). The V and J ends lost 5 bases and 5 bases respectively, with 10 bases between them. CDR1 is SNHLY, CDR2 FYNNEI, per germline. The CDR3 loop spans 12 amino acids. The chain's CDR3 is CASSREVHEQYF. CDR3 bases: TGTGCCAGCAGTCGGGAAGTCCACGAGCAGTACTTC.

This chain links TRBV19 with TRBJ2-6; 7 nucleotides agree with TRBD1. J lost 1 base, V lost 4 bases, and 10 bases had no gene match. This CDR3 is built from 18 residues. Germline CDR1 and CDR2: LNHDA and SQIVND (reference sequence). As DNA, the CDR3 is TGTGCCAGTAGTACTAGACAGGGCATCTTATCTGGGGCCAACGTCCTGACTTTC. This encodes CASSTRQGILSGANVLTF.

This clone occurred a few times. The J gene is TRBJ1-1, the V gene TRBV30; weak D call: TRBD1 (6 bases). CDR3 size: 13 residues. V lost 0 bases and J 5 bases, leaving 10 bases between the germline ends. Germline loops: CDR1 GTSNPN, CDR2 SVGIG (reference sequence). This CDR3 reads CAWSVGGETEAFF. The DNA for the CDR3 is TGTGCCTGGAGTGTAGGGGGAGAGACTGAAGCTTTCTTT.

The V gene is TRBV7-2, the J gene TRBJ2-1, with D possibly matching TRBD2 (6 bases). V lost 2 bases and J 0 bases, leaving 8 bases between the germline ends. Germline V gives CDR1 SGHTA, CDR2 FQGNSA. CDR3 size: 15 residues. CDR3 sequence reads: CASSLSSGSYNEQFF. The CDR3, as DNA: TGTGCCAGCAGCTTAAGTAGCGGCTCCTACAATGAGCAGTTCTTC.

CDR3 nucleotide sequence: TGTGCCACCCAACGCGGTCAGAGCGAGCAGTACTTC. Protein: CATQRGQSEQYF. V is TRBV6-6 and J is TRBJ2-7; D unresolved. V lost 10 bases and J lost 6, with 16 bases in between. Germline V CDR1 and CDR2: MNHNY, SVGAGI (reference sequence). The CDR3 is made up of 12 amino acids.

V gene TRBV27 combines with J gene TRBJ1-2; D remains unclear. CDR1 is MNHEY, CDR2 SMNVEV, per germline (reference sequence). Trimming pared 3 bases from V and 2 bases from J, leaving 7 bases between. CDR3 length equals 13 residues. CDR3 in amino acids: CASSFSVNYGYTF. CDR3 DNA: TGTGCCAGCAGTTTTAGTGTCAACTATGGCTACACCTTC.

In this sample, this clone turned up once. The V gene is TRBV19, the J gene TRBJ1-2; D gene uncertain. The CDR3 totals 12 residues. Per germline, CDR1 LNHDA and CDR2 SQIVND (reference sequence). Trimming took off 5 bases at V and 2 bases at J, with 6 bases between the two ends. CDR3 nucleotide sequence: TGTGCCAGTAGTTTGCGAAACTATGGCTACACCTTC. Encoded protein: CASSLRNYGYTF.